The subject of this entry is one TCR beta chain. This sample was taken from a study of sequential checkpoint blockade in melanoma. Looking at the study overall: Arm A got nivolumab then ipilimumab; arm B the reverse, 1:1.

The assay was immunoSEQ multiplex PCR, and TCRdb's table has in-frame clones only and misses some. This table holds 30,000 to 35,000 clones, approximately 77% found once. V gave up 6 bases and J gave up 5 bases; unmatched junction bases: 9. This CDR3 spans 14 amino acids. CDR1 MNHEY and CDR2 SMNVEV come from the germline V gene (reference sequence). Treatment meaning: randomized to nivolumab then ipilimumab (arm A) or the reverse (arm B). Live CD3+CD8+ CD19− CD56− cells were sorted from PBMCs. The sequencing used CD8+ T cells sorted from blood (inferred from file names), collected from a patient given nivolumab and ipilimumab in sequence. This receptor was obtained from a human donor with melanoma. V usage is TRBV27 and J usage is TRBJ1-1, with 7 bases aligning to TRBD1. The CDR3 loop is CASRVRGLGTEAFF. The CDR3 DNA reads TGTGCCAGCAGAGTTAGGGGGCTAGGGACTGAAGCTTTCTTT.